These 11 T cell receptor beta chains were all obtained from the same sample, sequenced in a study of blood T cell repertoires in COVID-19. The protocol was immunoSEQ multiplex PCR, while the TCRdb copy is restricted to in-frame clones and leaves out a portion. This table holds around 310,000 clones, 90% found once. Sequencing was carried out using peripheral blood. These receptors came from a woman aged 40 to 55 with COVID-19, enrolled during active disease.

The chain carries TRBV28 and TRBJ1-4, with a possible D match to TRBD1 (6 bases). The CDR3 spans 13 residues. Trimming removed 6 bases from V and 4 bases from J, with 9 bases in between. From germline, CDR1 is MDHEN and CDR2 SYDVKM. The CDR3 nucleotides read TGTGCCAGCAGCCCAGGGGTTAATGAAAAACTGTTTTTT. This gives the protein CASSPGVNEKLFF.

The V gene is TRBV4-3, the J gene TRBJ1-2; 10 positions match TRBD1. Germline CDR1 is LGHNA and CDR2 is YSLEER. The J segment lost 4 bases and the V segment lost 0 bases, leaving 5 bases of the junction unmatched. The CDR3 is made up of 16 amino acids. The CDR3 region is CASSQDVRDRGYGYTF. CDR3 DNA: TGCGCCAGCAGCCAAGACGTGAGGGACAGGGGCTATGGCTACACCTTC.

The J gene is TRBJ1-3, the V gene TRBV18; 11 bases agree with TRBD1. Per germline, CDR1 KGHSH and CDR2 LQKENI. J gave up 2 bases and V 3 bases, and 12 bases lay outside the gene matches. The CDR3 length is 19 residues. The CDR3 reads CASSPYTPGQGETGNTIYF. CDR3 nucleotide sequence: TGTGCCAGCTCACCTTACACGCCGGGACAGGGGGAGACTGGAAACACCATATATTTT. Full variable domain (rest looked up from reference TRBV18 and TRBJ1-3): NAGVMQNPRHLVRRRGQEARLRCSPMKGHSHVYWYRQLPEEGLKFMVYLQKENIIDESGMPKERFSAEFPKEGPSILRIQQVVRGDSAAYFCASSPYTPGQGETGNTIYFGEGSWLTVV.

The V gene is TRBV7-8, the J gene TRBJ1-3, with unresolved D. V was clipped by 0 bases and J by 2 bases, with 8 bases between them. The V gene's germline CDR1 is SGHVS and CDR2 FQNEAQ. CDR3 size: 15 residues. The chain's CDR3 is CASSLAGGAGNTIYF. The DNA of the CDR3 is TGTGCCAGCAGCTTAGCGGGAGGCGCTGGAAACACCATATATTTT.

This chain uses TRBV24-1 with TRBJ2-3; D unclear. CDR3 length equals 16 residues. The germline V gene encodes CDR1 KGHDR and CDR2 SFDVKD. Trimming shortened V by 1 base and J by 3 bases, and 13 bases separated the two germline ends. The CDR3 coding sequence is TGTGCCACCAGTGATTTTCTGGCAGAAAGTACAGATACGCAGTATTTT. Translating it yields CATSDFLAESTDTQYF.

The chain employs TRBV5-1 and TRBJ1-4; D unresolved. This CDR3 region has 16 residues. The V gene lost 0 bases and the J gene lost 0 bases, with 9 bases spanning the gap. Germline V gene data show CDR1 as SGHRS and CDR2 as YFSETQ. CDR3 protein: CASSLAQLATNEKLFF. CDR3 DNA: TGCGCCAGCAGCTTGGCCCAACTTGCAACTAATGAAAAACTGTTTTTT.

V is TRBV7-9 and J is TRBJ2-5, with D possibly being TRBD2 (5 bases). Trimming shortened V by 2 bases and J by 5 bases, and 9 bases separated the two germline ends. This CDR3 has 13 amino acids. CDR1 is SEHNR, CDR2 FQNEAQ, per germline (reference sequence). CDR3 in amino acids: CASSLNERETQYF. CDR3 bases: TGTGCCAGCAGCTTAAACGAGCGGGAGACCCAGTACTTC.

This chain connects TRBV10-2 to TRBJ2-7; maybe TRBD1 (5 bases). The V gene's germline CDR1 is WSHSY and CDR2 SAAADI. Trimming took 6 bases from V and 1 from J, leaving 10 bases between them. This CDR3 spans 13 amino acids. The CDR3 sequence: CASRSQGSYEQYF. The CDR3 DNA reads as TGCGCCAGCAGATCCCAGGGATCCTACGAGCAGTACTTC.

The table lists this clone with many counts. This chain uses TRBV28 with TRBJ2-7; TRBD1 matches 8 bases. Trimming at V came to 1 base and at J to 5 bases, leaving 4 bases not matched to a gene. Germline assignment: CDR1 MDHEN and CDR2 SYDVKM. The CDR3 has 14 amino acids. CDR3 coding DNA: TGTGCCAGCAGTTTATTGGACAGGGAAAACGAGCAGTACTTC. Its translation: CASSLLDRENEQYF.

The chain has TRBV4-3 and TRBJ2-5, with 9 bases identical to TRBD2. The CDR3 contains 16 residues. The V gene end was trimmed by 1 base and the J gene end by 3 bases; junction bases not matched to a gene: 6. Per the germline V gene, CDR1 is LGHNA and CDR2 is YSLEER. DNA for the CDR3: TGCGCCAGCAGCCAAGGAGTAGCGGGAGTAGAAGAGACCCAGTACTTC. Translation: CASSQGVAGVEETQYF.

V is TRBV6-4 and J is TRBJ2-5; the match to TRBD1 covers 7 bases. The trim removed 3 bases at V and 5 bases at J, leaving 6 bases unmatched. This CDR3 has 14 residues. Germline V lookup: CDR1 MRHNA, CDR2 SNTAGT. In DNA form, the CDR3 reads TGTGCCAGCAGTGATAAGGGGGCGTGGGAGACCCAGTACTTC. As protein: CASSDKGAWETQYF.